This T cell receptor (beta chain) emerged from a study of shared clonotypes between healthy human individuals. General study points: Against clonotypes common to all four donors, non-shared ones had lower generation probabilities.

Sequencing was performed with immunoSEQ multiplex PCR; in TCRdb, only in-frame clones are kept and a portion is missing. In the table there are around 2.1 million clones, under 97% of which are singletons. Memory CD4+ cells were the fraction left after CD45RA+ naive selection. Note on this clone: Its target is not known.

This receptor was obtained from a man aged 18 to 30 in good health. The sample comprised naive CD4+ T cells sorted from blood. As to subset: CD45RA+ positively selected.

The CDR3, as DNA: TGTGCCAGCAGCTTAGATAGGGAGTCCTACAATGAGCAGTTCTTC. It specifies CASSLDRESYNEQFF. This chain joins TRBV11-2 and TRBJ2-1; D is possibly TRBD2 (5 bases). Trimming stripped 0 bases from V and 1 base from J, with 7 bases between. The CDR3 has 15 residues. Germline V lookup: CDR1 SGHAT, CDR2 FQNNGV.